Given below is one T cell receptor beta chain in context. The antigen is unknown. Between the trimmed V and J ends, which lost 0 bases and 2 bases, there was a span of 13 bases. There are 16 residues in the CDR3. The V gene's germline CDR1 is SGDLS and CDR2 YYNGEE. The sample belongs to a study of shared clonotypes between healthy human individuals. Only in-frame clones appear in the TCRdb table, and some are missing; sequencing was by immunoSEQ multiplex PCR. The table lists about 960,000 clones, approximately 80% of them singletons. General study results and limits: Rarefaction gave evidence that sorted-subset sequencing remained incomplete despite large depth.

Sequencing was done on a sample of memory CD4+ T cells sorted from blood. The subset was: CD45RA-negative fraction. The source of this sequence is a man aged 18-30 years in good health. The chain carries TRBV9 and TRBJ2-3; TRBD2 is a possible D gene (6 bases). The CDR3, as DNA: TGTGCCAGCAGCGTAGACGGGACTCCTAACACAGATACGCAGTATTTT. Residues: CASSVDGTPNTDTQYF.